One sample yielded the 30 T cell receptor beta chains listed below, sequenced in a study of cytomegalovirus exposure and HLA in healthy donors. Produced via immunoSEQ multiplex PCR; TCRdb's table is partial and in-frame only. In the table there are about 60,000 clones, around 96% of which are singletons. The material sequenced was PBMCs. The receptors stem from a man younger than 35 in good health and CMV-seronegative.

V is TRBV9 and J is TRBJ2-1; 10 bases map to TRBD2. The CDR3 has 17 residues. Germline CDR1 is SGDLS and CDR2 is YYNGEE. V lost 4 bases to trimming and J lost 2 bases; unmatched junction nucleotides: 9. CDR3 coding DNA: TGTGCCAGCAGCACTTACGAGCGGGAGGGCCCCTACAATGAGCAGTTCTTC. It encodes CASSTYEREGPYNEQFF.

The CDR3 loop is CASSLAGSLAKNIQYF. CDR3 DNA sequence: TGTGCCAGCAGTCTAGCGGGATCACTAGCCAAAAACATTCAGTACTTC. J is TRBJ2-4 and V is TRBV9, with 9 bases aligning to TRBD2. The CDR3 extends over 16 amino acids. Germline CDR1 reads SGDLS; CDR2 reads YYNGEE. The junction had 6 bases not matched to a gene; V was cut back by 5 bases and J by 0 bases.

The CDR3 DNA reads as TGTGCCAGCAGTGGGACACATAGCAATCAGCCCCAGCATTTT. Protein sequence: CASSGTHSNQPQHF. The gene calls are TRBV6-1 and TRBJ1-5, with D maybe TRBD1 (5 bases). The V and J ends lost 4 bases and 0 bases respectively, with 7 bases between them. The CDR3 has 14 amino acids. Germline-derived CDR1 and CDR2 are MNHNS and SASEGT.

The V gene is TRBV29-1, the J gene TRBJ1-2; TRBD1 might be the D (5 bases). This CDR3 region has 13 residues. V was cut by 8 bases and J by 0 bases, with 13 bases left in between. Germline V lookup: CDR1 SQVTM, CDR2 ANQGSEA. The CDR3 sequence is CSFQTEANYGYTF. CDR3 in DNA: TGCAGCTTCCAGACAGAAGCTAACTATGGCTACACCTTC.

This clone was seen just once. The CDR3 loop reads CASSSPLIASGRAGELFF. The CDR3 nucleotides are TGTGCCAGCAGCTCCCCCCTGATTGCAAGCGGGAGGGCCGGGGAGCTGTTTTTT. This rearrangement joins TRBV7-8 to TRBJ2-2; 10 bases fit TRBD2. This CDR3 has 18 residues. Germline trimming cut 4 bases from V and 6 bases from J; bases unmatched to any gene: 14. The germline V gene has CDR1 SGHVS and CDR2 FQNEAQ.

This chain links TRBV18 with TRBJ2-5; 7 nucleotides align to TRBD1. After removal of 4 bases from V and 7 bases from J, the junction contained 15 bases not matched to a gene. The CDR3 covers 16 residues. Germline V lookup: CDR1 KGHSH, CDR2 LQKENI. In nucleotides, the CDR3 is TGTGCCAGCTCACAACTCCAGACAGGGCAGGCGGCGACCCAGTACTTC. Amino acid sequence: CASSQLQTGQAATQYF.

This chain connects TRBV7-9 to TRBJ2-1, with TRBD1 matching 8 bases. CDR1 and CDR2 from the germline V gene are SEHNR and FQNEAQ (reference sequence). Germline trimming cut 5 bases from V and 0 bases from J; bases unmatched to any gene: 9. CDR3 length equals 17 residues. The CDR3 loop reads CASSPDRVGSSYNEQFF. DNA of the CDR3: TGTGCCAGCAGCCCGGACAGGGTGGGGAGCTCCTACAATGAGCAGTTCTTC.

CDR3 loop: CASRPRAILTYEQYF. The CDR3 DNA reads TGTGCCAGCAGGCCGAGGGCCATTCTGACCTACGAGCAGTACTTC. The V gene is TRBV5-6, the J gene TRBJ2-7; D possibly corresponds to TRBD2 (5 bases). The CDR3 is 15 residues long. CDR1 SGHDT and CDR2 YYEEEE come from the germline V gene. V shed 5 bases and J shed 2 bases, with 17 bases lying between them.

CDR3 bases: TGTGCCAGCAGTGATCCCGGGACAGGGGTAGAGACCCAGTACTTC. This translates into CASSDPGTGVETQYF. The rearrangement joins TRBV6-1 to TRBJ2-5; 10 bases line up with TRBD1. The CDR3 extends over 15 amino acids. V gave up 3 bases and J gave up 4 bases; unmatched junction bases: 5. Germline V gives CDR1 MNHNS, CDR2 SASEGT.

This chain joins TRBV28 and TRBJ2-6; 9 bases match TRBD2. This CDR3 has 16 residues. Looked up from germline, CDR1 is MDHEN and CDR2 is SYDVKM. Trimming at V came to 8 bases and at J to 1 base, leaving 6 bases not matched to a gene. The CDR3 protein is CASGLAGRSGANVLTF. CDR3 DNA sequence: TGTGCCAGCGGTCTAGCGGGAAGGTCTGGGGCCAACGTCCTGACTTTC.

The genes are TRBV10-3 and TRBJ2-7, with 13 bases aligning to TRBD2. The germline V gene encodes CDR1 ENHRY and CDR2 SYGVKD. The CDR3 consists of 14 residues. The trim removed 4 bases at V and 6 bases at J, leaving 3 bases unmatched. This chain's CDR3 is CAISGLAGGPEQYF. Written as DNA, the CDR3 is TGTGCCATCAGTGGACTAGCGGGAGGTCCCGAGCAGTACTTC.

This chain uses TRBV2 with TRBJ2-1; 8 nucleotides line up with TRBD2. Germline CDR1 reads SNHLY; CDR2 reads FYNNEI. CDR3 length equals 14 residues. After removal of 7 bases from V and 5 bases from J, the junction contained 7 bases not matched to a gene. DNA of the CDR3: TGTGCCAGCATTCCTAGCGGGCCGAACAATGAGCAGTTCTTC. Its protein product is CASIPSGPNNEQFF.

The rearrangement uses TRBV23-1 and TRBJ1-4; D unclear. TRBV23-1 is labeled an ORF, and its function is uncertain. This CDR3 is 16 amino acids long. V dropped 0 bases and J dropped 8 bases, with 16 bases sitting between them. This chain's CDR3 is CASSQSVVSAGEKLFF. The CDR3 DNA reads as TGCGCCAGCAGTCAATCGGTAGTAAGCGCGGGGGAAAAACTGTTTTTT.

The chain couples TRBV29-1 to TRBJ2-7, with TRBD1 matching over 10 bases. This CDR3 is 14 amino acids long. V was clipped by 6 bases and J by 2 bases; unmatched bases: 7. Germline-derived CDR1 and CDR2 are SQVTM and ANQGSEA. CDR3 loop: CSVHPGQGPYEQYF. The CDR3 DNA follows: TGCAGCGTACACCCGGGACAGGGGCCCTACGAGCAGTACTTC.

The chain is built from TRBV13 and TRBJ2-3, with TRBD2 identical over 8 bases. The V gene's germline CDR1 is PRHDT and CDR2 FYEKMQ (reference sequence). Unmatched junction bases numbered 9, after V lost 3 bases and J lost 4 bases. There are 16 residues in the CDR3. The CDR3: CASSFGLREVADTQYF. The CDR3 DNA reads TGTGCCAGCAGCTTTGGGTTGCGGGAGGTTGCAGATACGCAGTATTTT.

The chain couples TRBV10-3 to TRBJ1-1, with D maybe TRBD1 (5 bases). Deletions cut 4 bases from V and 0 bases from J, with 12 bases between. The CDR3 extends over 15 amino acids. In germline, CDR1 is ENHRY, CDR2 SYGVKD. The CDR3 protein is CAISVTRAMNTEAFF. The CDR3 coding sequence is TGTGCCATCAGTGTTACCAGGGCCATGAACACTGAAGCTTTCTTT.

The chain links TRBV28 to TRBJ1-5; D is unclear. Germline V gives CDR1 MDHEN, CDR2 SYDVKM. The germline V and J ends were trimmed by 4 bases and 0 bases, with 7 bases remaining between them. The CDR3 length is 14 residues. The CDR3 DNA reads TGTGCCAGCAGTTGGGGAGATAGCAATCAGCCCCAGCATTTT. The encoded protein is CASSWGDSNQPQHF.

This sequence joins TRBV4-1 and TRBJ2-3, with unresolved D. CDR3 size: 14 residues. V was shortened by 1 base and J by 5 bases, with 10 bases between the two germline ends. Germline V lookup: CDR1 MGHRA, CDR2 YSYEKL. CDR3 in DNA: TGCGCCAGCAGCCAAGCAGTCTTTGTAGATACGCAGTATTTT. Translating it yields CASSQAVFVDTQYF.

The chain is built from TRBV5-6 and TRBJ2-2, with 12 nucleotides matching TRBD2. Germline V gene data show CDR1 as SGHDT and CDR2 as YYEEEE. The CDR3 runs 15 residues. V trimming: 1 base; J trimming: 5 bases; junction bases outside the gene matches: 0. The CDR3 region has the DNA TGTGCCAGCAGCTTGCTAGCGGGAGGGACCGGGGAGCTGTTTTTT. Protein: CASSLLAGGTGELFF.

The chain links TRBV7-3 to TRBJ2-5; TRBD1 is a possible D gene (6 bases). V was clipped by 5 bases and J by 5 bases, with 12 bases between them. The CDR3 extends over 13 amino acids. The germline CDR1 and CDR2 sequences are SGHTA and FQGTGA. CDR3 in amino acids: CASSGKDRETQYF. CDR3 nucleotides: TGTGCCAGCAGCGGGAAAGACAGGGAGACCCAGTACTTC. Supplemented by reference TRBV7-3 and TRBJ2-5, the full variable domain reads GAGVSQTPSNKVTEKGKYVELRCDPISGHTALYWYRQSLGQGPEFLIYFQGTGAADDSGLPNDRFFAVRPEGSVSTLKIQRTERGDSAVYLCASSGKDRETQYFGPGTRLLVL.

The rearrangement links TRBV9 to TRBJ2-7; 8 bases align to TRBD2. Per the germline V gene, CDR1 is SGDLS and CDR2 is YYNGEE. Unmatched junction bases numbered 8, after V lost 4 bases and J lost 2 bases. The CDR3 is made up of 15 amino acids. Here the CDR3 reads CASSPTGGTTYEQYF. The CDR3 DNA sequence: TGTGCCAGCAGCCCCACGGGGGGGACGACCTACGAGCAGTACTTC.

The chain joins TRBV5-1 to TRBJ2-3; 15 bases line up with TRBD2. The CDR3 extends over 15 amino acids. The V gene end was trimmed by 5 bases and the J gene end by 3 bases; junction bases not matched to a gene: 1. Germline assignment: CDR1 SGHRS and CDR2 YFSETQ. The CDR3 protein is CASRGLAGGTDTQYF. The CDR3 coding sequence is TGCGCCAGCAGGGGACTAGCGGGAGGAACAGATACGCAGTATTTT.

The chain is built from TRBV6-5 and TRBJ1-5; maybe TRBD1 (5 bases). The CDR3 length is 13 residues. CDR1 and CDR2 from the germline V gene are MNHEY and SVGAGI. Between the trimmed V and J ends, which lost 4 bases and 3 bases, there was a span of 7 bases. The CDR3 nucleotides are TGTGCCAGCAGTTCAGGGCCCAATCAGCCCCAGCATTTT. Amino acids: CASSSGPNQPQHF.

The rearrangement uses TRBV7-6 and TRBJ2-5, with 8 bases lining up with TRBD1. In germline, CDR1 is SGHVS, CDR2 FNYEAQ. The CDR3 is 16 residues long. Unmatched junction bases numbered 13, after V lost 5 bases and J lost 5 bases. The CDR3 reads CASSPWDRRGGETQYF. CDR3 coding DNA: TGTGCCAGCAGCCCGTGGGACAGGAGAGGAGGGGAGACCCAGTACTTC.

The rearrangement joins TRBV30 to TRBJ1-5; perhaps TRBD1 as D (6 bases). The CDR3 contains 14 residues. V dropped 0 bases and J dropped 4 bases, with 10 bases sitting between them. CDR1 GTSNPN and CDR2 SVGIG come from the germline V gene (reference sequence). CDR3 amino acids: CAWSVQGLNQPQHF. CDR3 nucleotides: TGTGCCTGGAGTGTACAGGGATTAAATCAGCCCCAGCATTTT.

This clone was counted once. The V and J genes are TRBV4-1 and TRBJ2-3, with D unclear. This CDR3 is built from 14 residues. V was clipped by 1 base and J by 0 bases, with 5 bases between them. Germline CDR1 is MGHRA and CDR2 is YSYEKL. CDR3 bases: TGCGCCAGCAGCCAAGTCTTTAGCACAGATACGCAGTATTTT. Translation gives CASSQVFSTDTQYF.

This chain links TRBV7-2 with TRBJ2-1, with 8 nucleotides matching TRBD2. The CDR3 extends over 16 amino acids. V gave up 2 bases and J gave up 5 bases; unmatched junction bases: 8. In germline, CDR1 is SGHTA, CDR2 FQGNSA. The CDR3 nucleotides are TGTGCCAGCAGCTTATTAGCGGGATCCCCTCACAATGAGCAGTTCTTC. Translating gives CASSLLAGSPHNEQFF.

V usage is TRBV7-2 and J usage is TRBJ1-1; D gene ambiguous. Trimming removed 4 bases from V and 4 bases from J, with 7 bases in between. The CDR3 consists of 12 residues. Germline V lookup: CDR1 SGHTA, CDR2 FQGNSA. The CDR3 region is CASSYRGTEAFF. Here the CDR3 DNA reads TGTGCCAGCAGCTATCGGGGCACTGAAGCTTTCTTT.

The chain joins TRBV4-3 to TRBJ2-2; the D is unclear. The CDR3 length is 12 residues. Germline V gives CDR1 LGHNA, CDR2 YSLEER. Trimming removed 2 bases from V and 4 bases from J, with 2 bases in between. CDR3 sequence reads: CASSQRTGELFF. For the CDR3, the DNA is TGCGCCAGCAGCCAACGCACCGGGGAGCTGTTTTTT.

The chain couples TRBV5-5 to TRBJ2-7; TRBD1 agrees at 7 bases. Per the germline V gene, CDR1 is SGHKS and CDR2 is YYEKEE (reference sequence). The J segment lost 3 bases and the V segment lost 3 bases, leaving 6 bases of the junction unmatched. The CDR3 totals 14 residues. The CDR3 DNA follows: TGTGCCAGCAGCTCGCCAGGGGGTGTCTACGAGCAGTACTTC. Translation gives CASSSPGGVYEQYF.